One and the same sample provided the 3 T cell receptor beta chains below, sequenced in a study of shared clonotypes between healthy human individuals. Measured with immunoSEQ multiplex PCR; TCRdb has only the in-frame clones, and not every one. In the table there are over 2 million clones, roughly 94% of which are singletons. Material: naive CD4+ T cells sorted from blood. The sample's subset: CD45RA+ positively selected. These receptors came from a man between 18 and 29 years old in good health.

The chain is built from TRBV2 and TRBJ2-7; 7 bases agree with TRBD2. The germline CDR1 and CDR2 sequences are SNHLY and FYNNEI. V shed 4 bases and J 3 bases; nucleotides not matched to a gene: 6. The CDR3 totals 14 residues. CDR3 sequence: CASSVTTSVYEQYF. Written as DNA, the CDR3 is TGTGCCAGCAGTGTGACCACTAGCGTCTACGAGCAGTACTTC.

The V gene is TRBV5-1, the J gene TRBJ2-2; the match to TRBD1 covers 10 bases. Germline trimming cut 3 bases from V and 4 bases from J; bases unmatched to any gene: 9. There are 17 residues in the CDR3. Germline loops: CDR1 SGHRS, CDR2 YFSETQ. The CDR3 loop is CASSSTPGQGSTGELFF. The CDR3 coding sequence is TGCGCCAGCAGCTCGACCCCGGGACAGGGGAGCACCGGGGAGCTGTTTTTT.

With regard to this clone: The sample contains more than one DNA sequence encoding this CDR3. The CDR3 loop reads CASSSAGVQETQYF. CDR3 in DNA: TGTGCCAGCAGTTCTGCGGGAGTCCAAGAGACCCAGTACTTC. The chain links TRBV7-2 to TRBJ2-5; 7 bases fit TRBD2. J gave up 1 base and V 6 bases, and 5 bases lay outside the gene matches. The CDR3 runs 14 residues. Germline V gene data show CDR1 as SGHTA and CDR2 as FQGNSA. Using reference TRBV7-2 and TRBJ2-5 for the parts outside the CDR3, the full variable domain is GAGVSQSPSNKVTEKGKDVELRCDPISGHTALYWYRQSLGQGLEFLIYFQGNSAPDKSGLPSDRFSAERTGGSVSTLTIQRTQQEDSAVYLCASSSAGVQETQYFGPGTRLLVL.